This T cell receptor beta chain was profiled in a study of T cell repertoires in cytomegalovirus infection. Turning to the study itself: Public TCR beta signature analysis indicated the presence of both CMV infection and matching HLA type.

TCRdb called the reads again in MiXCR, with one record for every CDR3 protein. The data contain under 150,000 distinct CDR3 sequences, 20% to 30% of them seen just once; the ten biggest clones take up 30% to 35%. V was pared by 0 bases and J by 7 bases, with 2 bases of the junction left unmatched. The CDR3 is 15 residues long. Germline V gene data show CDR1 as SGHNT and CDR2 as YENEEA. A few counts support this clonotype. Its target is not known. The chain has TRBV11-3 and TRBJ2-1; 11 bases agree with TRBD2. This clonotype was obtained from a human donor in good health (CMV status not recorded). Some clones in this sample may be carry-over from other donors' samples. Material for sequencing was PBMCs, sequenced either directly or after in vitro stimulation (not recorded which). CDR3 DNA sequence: TGTGCCAGCAGCTTAGAACTAGCGGGGGTGAATGAGCAGTTCTTC. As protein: CASSLELAGVNEQFF.